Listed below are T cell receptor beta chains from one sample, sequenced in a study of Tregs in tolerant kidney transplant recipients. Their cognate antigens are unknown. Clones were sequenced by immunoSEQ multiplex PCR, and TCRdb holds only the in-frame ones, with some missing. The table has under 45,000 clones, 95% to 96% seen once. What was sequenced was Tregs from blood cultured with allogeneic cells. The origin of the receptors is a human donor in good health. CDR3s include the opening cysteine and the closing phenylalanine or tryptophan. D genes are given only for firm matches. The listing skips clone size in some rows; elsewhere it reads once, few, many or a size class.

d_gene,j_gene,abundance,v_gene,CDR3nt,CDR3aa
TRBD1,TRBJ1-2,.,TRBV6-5,TGTGCCAGCAGTTACTCGGGACAGGGAGACTATGGCTACACCTTC,CASSYSGQGDYGYTF
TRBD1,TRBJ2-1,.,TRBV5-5,TGTGCCAGCAGCTCGGGACAGCACCTGACTTTACCCAATGAGCAGTTCTTC,CASSSGQHLTLPNEQFF
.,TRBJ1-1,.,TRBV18,TGTGCCAGCTCACCTTGGATAGTTGCGAACACTGAAGCTTTCTTT,CASSPWIVANTEAFF
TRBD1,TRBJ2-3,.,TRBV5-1,TGCGCCAGCAGCTGGGGACAGGCCCCTAGCACAGATACGCAGTATTTT,CASSWGQAPSTDTQYF
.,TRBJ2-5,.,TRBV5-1,TGCGCCAGCAGCTTAAATTCCCAAGAGACCCAGTACTTC,CASSLNSQETQYF
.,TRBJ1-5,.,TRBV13,TGTGCCAGCAGCTTGGGATACGTCAATCAGCCCCAGCATTTT,CASSLGYVNQPQHF
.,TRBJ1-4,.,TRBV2,TGTGCCAGCGGGGGGGGAGGTGAAAAACTGTTTTTT,CASGGGGEKLFF
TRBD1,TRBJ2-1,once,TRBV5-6,TGTGCCAGCAGCATATGGGACAGTTTTGACAATGAGCAGTTCTTC,CASSIWDSFDNEQFF
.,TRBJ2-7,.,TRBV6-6,TGTGCCAGCAGTCCCGACGGGGCACAATTCTACGAGCAGTACTTC,CASSPDGAQFYEQYF
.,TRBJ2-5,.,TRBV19,TGTGCCAGTAGTGGGATAGACAGGCAAGAGACCCAGTACTTC,CASSGIDRQETQYF
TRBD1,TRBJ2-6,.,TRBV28,TGTGCCAGCAGTCCCACAGGGGCTGGGGCCAACGTCCTGACTTTC,CASSPTGAGANVLTF
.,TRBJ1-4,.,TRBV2,TGTGCCAGCAGTGAAGTACGGCAGGGGCGAGAAAAACTGTTTTTT,CASSEVRQGREKLFF
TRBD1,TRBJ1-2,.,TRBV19,TGTGCCAGTAGTCCAGGACAGGGGAACTATGGCTACACCTTC,CASSPGQGNYGYTF
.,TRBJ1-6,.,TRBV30,TGTGCCTGGAGCCGCGATTCACCCCTCCACTTT,CAWSRDSPLHF
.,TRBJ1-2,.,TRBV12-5,TGTGCTAGTGGTTTGGTTTCTCGGGGGCGGGATGGCTACACCTTC,CASGLVSRGRDGYTF
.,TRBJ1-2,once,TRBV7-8,TGTGCCAGCAGCTTCACAGGTCGCGACTATGGCTACACCTTC,CASSFTGRDYGYTF
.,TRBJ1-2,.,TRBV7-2,TGTGCCAGCAGCTTGGGACCCTCAAACTATGGCTACACCTTC,CASSLGPSNYGYTF
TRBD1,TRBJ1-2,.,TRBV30,TGTGCCTGGGACTTGACAGGGTGGGGATATGGCTACACCTTC,CAWDLTGWGYGYTF
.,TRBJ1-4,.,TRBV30,TGTGCCTGGAGTCGGGTGGGGGGTGAAAAACTGTTTTTT,CAWSRVGGEKLFF
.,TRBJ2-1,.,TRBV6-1,TGTGCCAGCAGTGACCTCGACAGGTACAATGAGCAGTTCTTC,CASSDLDRYNEQFF
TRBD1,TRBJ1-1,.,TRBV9,TGTGCCAGCAGCGTAGGGGACAGGTACACTGAAGCTTTCTTT,CASSVGDRYTEAFF
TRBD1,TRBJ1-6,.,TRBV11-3,TGTGCCAGCAGCTTAGATCCTCTCAGGGACAGGGGAAATTCACCCCTCCACTTT,CASSLDPLRDRGNSPLHF
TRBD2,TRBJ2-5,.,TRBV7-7,TGTGCTAGCAGCTTAGCGGGGGGCGGTGAGACCCAGTACTTC,CASSLAGGGETQYF
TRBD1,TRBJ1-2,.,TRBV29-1,TGCAGCGTGAGAGGGGGCGGGCGATATGGCTACACCTTC,CSVRGGGRYGYTF
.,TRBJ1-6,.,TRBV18,TGTGCCAGCTCAAGAGGGGCGGATTCACCCCTCCACTTT,CASSRGADSPLHF
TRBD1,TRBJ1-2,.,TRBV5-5,TGTGCCAGCAGCCCACGATATCCGGGACAGGGGGCCATTAACTATGGCTACACCTTC,CASSPRYPGQGAINYGYTF
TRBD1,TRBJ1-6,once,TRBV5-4,TGTGCCAGCAGCTTAGGACAGGGGAATTATAATTCACCCCTCCACTTT,CASSLGQGNYNSPLHF
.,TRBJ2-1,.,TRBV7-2,TGTGCCAGCAGCCCACGACTAAGATCCTACAATGAGCAGTTCTTC,CASSPRLRSYNEQFF
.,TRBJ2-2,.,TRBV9,TGTGCCAGCAGCGTAGGGGGGGGGCGCACGCCCCTGTTTTTT,CASSVGGGRTPLFF
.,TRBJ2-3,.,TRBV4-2,TGTGCCAGCAGCCGATCGCCGGGGCAGACAGATACGCAGTATTTT,CASSRSPGQTDTQYF
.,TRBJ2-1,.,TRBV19,TGTGCCAGTAGCCGACAGTACAATGAGCAGTTCTTC,CASSRQYNEQFF
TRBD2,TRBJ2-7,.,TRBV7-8,TGTGCCAGCAGCAAAGGACTAGGCGAGCAGTACTTC,CASSKGLGEQYF
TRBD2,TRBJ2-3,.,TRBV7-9,TGTGCCAGCAGCACTCCGGGACTAGGCGATCTCACAGATACGCAGTATTTT,CASSTPGLGDLTDTQYF
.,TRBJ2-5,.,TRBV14,TGTGCCAGCAGCCAAGACCCCTTCGGGACCCAGTACTTC,CASSQDPFGTQYF
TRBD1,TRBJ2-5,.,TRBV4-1,TGCGCCAGCAGCCAACTCGGGACAGGGGGAAGGGAGACCCAGTACTTC,CASSQLGTGGRETQYF
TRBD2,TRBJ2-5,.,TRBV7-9,TGTGCCAGCAGCCGACTAGCGGGGGGCGCAAATATCCAAGAGACCCAGTACTTC,CASSRLAGGANIQETQYF
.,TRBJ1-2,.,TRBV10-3,TGTGCCATCAGCCCAGGGTATGGCTACACCTTC,CAISPGYGYTF
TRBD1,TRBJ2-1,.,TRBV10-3,TGTGCCATCAGTGAAGGAGACAGGGCTAATGAGCAGTTCTTC,CAISEGDRANEQFF
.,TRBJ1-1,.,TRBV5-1,TGCGCCAGCAGCTTGGAGAGGAACACTGAAGCTTTCTTT,CASSLERNTEAFF
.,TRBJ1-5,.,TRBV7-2,TGTGCCAGCAGCTTAGTGTCGGGACATAGCAATCAGCCCCAGCATTTT,CASSLVSGHSNQPQHF
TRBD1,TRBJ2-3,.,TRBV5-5,TGTGCCAGCAGCCGGACAGGGTACACAGATACGCAGTATTTT,CASSRTGYTDTQYF
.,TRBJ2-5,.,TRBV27,TGTGCCAGCAGTTTAATGGGAGGGACCCAGTACTTC,CASSLMGGTQYF
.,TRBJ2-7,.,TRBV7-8,TGTGCCAGCAGCCTCAGTTGGGTATGGTTCGAGCAGTACTTC,CASSLSWVWFEQYF
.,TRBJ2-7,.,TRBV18,TGTGCCAGCTCACCCTTTTCAGGGGCTTCCTACGAGCAGTACTTC,CASSPFSGASYEQYF
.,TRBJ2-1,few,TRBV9,TGTGCCAGCAGCGTAGGAGGAGGCAATGAGCAGTTCTTC,CASSVGGGNEQFF
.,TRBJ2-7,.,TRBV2,TGTGCCAGCAGTCAAGAATCCTGGGAGCAGTACTTC,CASSQESWEQYF
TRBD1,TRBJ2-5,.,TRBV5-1,TGCGCCAGCAGCCGCGGACAGGTCCCAGAGACCCAGTACTTC,CASSRGQVPETQYF
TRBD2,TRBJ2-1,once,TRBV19,TGTGCCAGTAGTTCGGGGCTAGCGGACTACAATGAGCAGTTCTTC,CASSSGLADYNEQFF
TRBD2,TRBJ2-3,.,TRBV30,TGTGCCTGGAATGGATTGCGGGGGGGCCGAGCTATCACAGATACGCAGTATTTT,CAWNGLRGGRAITDTQYF
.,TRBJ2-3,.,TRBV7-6,TGTGCCAGCAGCGTGATCCCCACAGATACGCAGTATTTT,CASSVIPTDTQYF
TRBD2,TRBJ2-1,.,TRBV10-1,TGCGCCAGCAGCCCCGGGGGGGGAGATGAGCAGTTCTTC,CASSPGGGDEQFF
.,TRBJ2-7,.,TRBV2,TGTGCCAGCAGTGAACTATCCTACGAGCAGTACTTC,CASSELSYEQYF
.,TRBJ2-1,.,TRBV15,TGTGCCACCAGCAGAGAGATAGCGGTTCACAATGAGCAGTTCTTC,CATSREIAVHNEQFF